These T cell receptor beta chains were read from a single sample in a study of cytomegalovirus exposure and HLA in healthy donors. The data were produced by immunoSEQ multiplex PCR, yet TCRdb's version contains in-frame clones alone and is incomplete. The table includes over 150,000 clones, 60% to 80% detected once. Sequencing was carried out using PBMCs. The source of these receptors is a man under 40 in good health and CMV-seropositive. The CDR3 runs from the conserved cysteine through the conserved F or W. The D gene is left open where the match is weak. Clone size appears in some rows only: once, few, many, or a class for an expanded clone.

D gene,J gene,V gene,clone size,CDR3 protein,CDR3 DNA
TRBD1,TRBJ1-5,TRBV7-8,few,CASSYLGQNQPQHF,TGTGCCAGCAGCTACTTGGGACAGAATCAGCCCCAGCATTTT
TRBD1,TRBJ1-2,TRBV12-5,NA,CASGLPQGARYGYTF,TGTGCTAGTGGTTTGCCACAGGGGGCGCGTTATGGCTACACCTTC
NA,TRBJ1-1,TRBV7-6,NA,CASSPSLRTEAFF,TGTGCCAGCAGCCCTAGTCTGAGGACTGAAGCTTTCTTT
NA,TRBJ1-2,TRBV5-1,NA,CASSLAATGNYGYTF,TGCGCCAGCAGCTTGGCGGCGACAGGCAACTATGGCTACACCTTC
NA,TRBJ2-6,TRBV12-5,NA,CASGHDSTGANVLTF,TGTGCTAGTGGTCACGACAGTACTGGGGCCAACGTCCTGACTTTC
NA,TRBJ1-3,TRBV7-2,few,CASSLDPSSRTARNTIYF,TGTGCCAGCAGCTTAGATCCCTCAAGTCGGACAGCACGAAACACCATATATTTT
NA,TRBJ1-6,TRBV9,NA,CASSVATYGSPLHF,TGTGCCAGCAGCGTAGCCACATATGGTTCACCCCTCCACTTT
NA,TRBJ1-1,TRBV5-1,NA,CASSLMAPNTEAFF,TGCGCCAGCAGCTTGATGGCACCGAACACTGAAGCTTTCTTT
TRBD1,TRBJ2-3,TRBV5-1,NA,CASSLSSGGRTDTQYF,TGCGCCAGCAGCTTGAGCTCAGGGGGTCGGACAGATACGCAGTATTTT
NA,TRBJ2-1,TRBV28,NA,CASSFQGNNNEQFF,TGTGCCAGCAGTTTCCAGGGTAATAACAATGAGCAGTTCTTC
NA,TRBJ1-1,TRBV6-1,NA,CASSVGMNTEAFF,TGTGCCAGCAGTGTGGGCATGAACACTGAAGCTTTCTTT
TRBD1,TRBJ1-1,TRBV5-8,NA,CASSLGQGRTEAFF,TGTGCCAGCAGCTTGGGACAGGGGAGGACTGAAGCTTTCTTT
NA,TRBJ1-2,TRBV5-6,few,CASTALRDGYTF,TGTGCCAGCACCGCGCTGCGGGATGGCTACACCTTC
NA,TRBJ2-7,TRBV6-6,few,CASSYRSSYEQYF,TGTGCCAGCAGTTATAGAAGCTCCTACGAGCAGTACTTC
TRBD2,TRBJ2-1,TRBV27,NA,CASSIGLAGVSLEQFF,TGTGCCAGCAGTATAGGCCTAGCGGGAGTTTCTCTTGAGCAGTTCTTC
NA,TRBJ1-2,TRBV28,NA,CASSFGPEGYTF,TGTGCCAGCAGTTTTGGGCCCGAGGGCTACACCTTC
TRBD2,TRBJ2-7,TRBV5-1,NA,CASSLGSGAYEQYF,TGCGCCAGCAGCTTGGGGAGCGGGGCCTACGAGCAGTACTTC
TRBD1,TRBJ2-5,TRBV7-8,NA,CASSLGDSRIETQYF,TGTGCCAGCAGCTTAGGGGACAGCCGAATAGAGACCCAGTACTTC
NA,TRBJ2-1,TRBV7-2,NA,CASSLAGASYNEQFF,TGTGCCAGCAGCTTAGCGGGGGCATCCTACAATGAGCAGTTCTTC
NA,TRBJ1-4,TRBV28,NA,CASSLQGMYEKLFF,TGTGCCAGCAGTTTACAGGGGATGTATGAAAAACTGTTTTTT
TRBD1,TRBJ1-3,TRBV5-5,once,CASSPTHDRVGNTIYF,TGTGCCAGCAGCCCGACTCACGACAGGGTTGGAAACACCATATATTTT
TRBD1,TRBJ2-7,TRBV28,NA,CASSSRDRGIPHEQYF,TGTGCCAGCAGTTCTCGGGACAGGGGTATCCCCCACGAGCAGTACTTC
NA,TRBJ1-2,TRBV4-2,NA,CASSQDAGRGYTF,TGTGCCAGCAGCCAAGACGCAGGGAGGGGCTACACCTTC
NA,TRBJ2-3,TRBV19,NA,CATKLELRGTDTQYF,TGTGCCACCAAACTAGAACTCCGGGGCACAGATACGCAGTATTTT
TRBD2,TRBJ2-3,TRBV29-1,NA,CSVVAGEVTDTQYF,TGCAGCGTTGTGGCGGGAGAGGTCACAGATACGCAGTATTTT
TRBD1,TRBJ1-4,TRBV28,NA,CASSIRGLDEKLFF,TGTGCCAGCAGTATCAGGGGGCTGGATGAAAAACTGTTTTTT
TRBD2,TRBJ2-1,TRBV7-9,NA,CASVRSGNNEQFF,TGTGCCAGCGTCCGTAGCGGGAATAATGAGCAGTTCTTC
NA,TRBJ2-7,TRBV6-5,NA,CASSRSRESEQYF,TGTGCCAGCAGCCGGAGTCGGGAATCCGAGCAGTACTTC
NA,TRBJ2-7,TRBV10-1,NA,CASSEYRDGVEQYF,TGCGCCAGCAGTGAGTACAGGGATGGGGTCGAGCAGTACTTC
NA,TRBJ1-1,TRBV6-5,NA,CASSYFKTGDTEAFF,TGTGCCAGCAGTTACTTCAAGACAGGAGACACTGAAGCTTTCTTT
NA,TRBJ2-7,TRBV13,NA,CASSLEQGIAYEQYF,TGTGCCAGCAGCTTAGAACAGGGTATCGCCTACGAGCAGTACTTC
TRBD2,TRBJ2-2,TRBV7-9,few,CASSRAGTSGITGELFF,TGTGCCAGCAGCCGCGCCGGGACTAGCGGGATAACGGGGGAGCTGTTTTTT
TRBD2,TRBJ2-1,TRBV7-8,NA,CASSSPGVSGNNEQFF,TGTGCCAGCAGCTCCCCCGGAGTTAGCGGGAACAATGAGCAGTTCTTC